The 6 T cell receptor beta chains reported below all come from one sample, sequenced in a study of shared clonotypes between healthy human individuals. The table came from immunoSEQ multiplex PCR; TCRdb's copy has only in-frame clones and leaves some out. The profile shows some 2,500,000 clones, 85% to 95% of them singletons. Sequencing input: naive CD4+ T cells from PBMCs. Noted subset: CD45RA+ positively selected. The receptors were sampled from a man younger than 30 in good health. Some clones in this sample may be carry-over from other donors' samples.

This chain uses TRBV2 with TRBJ2-3; TRBD2 matches 11 bases. This CDR3 is built from 15 residues. J gave up 0 bases and V 5 bases, and 1 base lay outside the gene matches. Germline V gene sequence: CDR1 SNHLY, CDR2 FYNNEI. The CDR3 spells CASSTSGGSTDTQYF. The CDR3 DNA reads TGTGCCAGCAGTACTAGCGGGGGTAGCACAGATACGCAGTATTTT.

The V call is TRBV19, the J call TRBJ2-7, with D perhaps matching TRBD1 (6 bases). Per germline, CDR1 LNHDA and CDR2 SQIVND (reference sequence). CDR3 length: 14 amino acids. V was trimmed by 2 bases and J by 5 bases, leaving 13 bases between them. This CDR3 reads CASSISWTAHEQYF. Written as DNA, the CDR3 is TGTGCCAGTAGTATATCTTGGACAGCCCACGAGCAGTACTTC.

The V and J genes are TRBV5-4 and TRBJ2-2; no reliable D call. CDR3 size: 15 residues. Germline-derived CDR1 and CDR2 are SGHNT and YYREEE (reference sequence). The V gene lost 7 bases and the J gene lost 6 bases, with 19 bases spanning the gap. CDR3 in amino acids: CASGEKRTLPGELFF. CDR3 in DNA: TGTGCCAGCGGGGAAAAAAGGACCCTTCCCGGGGAGCTGTTTTTT.

The rearrangement joins TRBV5-1 to TRBJ1-1; D ambiguous. Trimming cost V 0 bases and J 3 bases, with 9 bases left between them. CDR1 and CDR2 (germline): SGHRS, YFSETQ. The CDR3 has 14 residues. The CDR3 loop is CASSLGLRDTEAFF. The CDR3 coding sequence is TGCGCCAGCAGCTTGGGTCTACGGGACACTGAAGCTTTCTTT.

The chain recombines TRBV28 with TRBJ2-3; the D gene is possibly TRBD1 (6 bases). The V end lost 5 bases, the J end lost 4 bases, and 25 bases lay between the germline ends. Germline CDR1 and CDR2: MDHEN and SYDVKM. The CDR3 has 18 residues. The CDR3 DNA reads as TGTGCCAGCAGTCCCCAAGGGCATGACAGGCCCAAGGCAGATACGCAGTATTTT. This translates into CASSPQGHDRPKADTQYF.

On this clone: Other DNA variants within this sample encode the same CDR3. The chain combines TRBV29-1 with TRBJ2-6; no reliable D call. Trimming stripped 6 bases from V and 0 bases from J, with 3 bases between. Germline values: CDR1 SQVTM, CDR2 ANQGSEA. The CDR3 loop spans 12 amino acids. The CDR3 is CSVSSGANVLTF. The CDR3 nucleotides are TGCAGCGTATCCTCTGGGGCCAACGTCCTGACTTTC.